This is a list of T cell receptor beta chains from one sample in a study of CD8+ T cells in alopecia areata. The assay was immunoSEQ multiplex PCR, and TCRdb's table has in-frame clones only and misses some. The repertoire holds about 200,000 clones, with roughly 64% as singletons. This material consisted of CD4+ T cells sorted from blood, taken at week 24, from a patient treated with tofacitinib. Every receptor here comes from a human donor with alopecia areata. Each CDR3 is given with its conserved first and last residue. The order of the fields is J gene, V gene, clone size, CDR3 protein. Clone size is shown for a subset of rows, as once, few, many or a class of expanded clone.

TRBJ2-2 TRBV29-1 NA CSVEKPRRAGPNTGELFF
TRBJ2-5 TRBV27 few CASSFGLEETQYF
TRBJ1-1 TRBV18 NA CASSPEITRGAEAFF
TRBJ2-7 TRBV30 few CAWSVISGNEQYF
TRBJ1-2 TRBV7-9 few CASSRAGSEGYGYTF
TRBJ2-7 TRBV25-1 NA CASSEFGPNPEQYF
TRBJ2-5 TRBV9 NA CASSVGTESGETQYF
TRBJ2-1 TRBV5-1 NA CASSPLAGGHNEQFF
TRBJ2-7 TRBV19 NA CASSLRQGANYEQYF
TRBJ2-1 TRBV7-9 NA CASSLSGGLLGNEQFF
TRBJ2-1 TRBV7-9 few CASSTSGNNEQFF
TRBJ2-5 TRBV7-9 few CASSAGTLQETQYF
TRBJ2-1 TRBV29-1 few CSVHARLTLYNEQFF
TRBJ2-3 TRBV27 NA CASSLRPGQGARDTQYF
TRBJ1-4 TRBV6-6 few CASSFGLAGSGEKLFF
TRBJ2-1 TRBV4-2 few CASSPGGSGQREYEQFF
TRBJ1-2 TRBV9 NA CASSVTMGAEGYTF
TRBJ2-3 TRBV4-1 NA CASSQDWVSTDTQYF
TRBJ1-4 TRBV29-1 NA CSVGGGNEKLFF
TRBJ2-5 TRBV29-1 NA CSVALRGDRVAETQYF
TRBJ1-1 TRBV19 few CASTGLGQGGAFF
TRBJ2-7 TRBV18 NA CASSPDRASYEQYF
TRBJ2-5 TRBV28 NA CASSSLTREETQYF
TRBJ2-3 TRBV30 NA CAWGRDRGLDTQYF
TRBJ2-2 TRBV9 NA CASSVLSGDTGELFF
TRBJ2-7 TRBV11-1 NA CASSPRAGSGEQYF
TRBJ2-7 TRBV27 NA CASSLRFGMYEQYF
TRBJ1-2 TRBV6-1 NA CASSEGIWRSSGYTF
TRBJ2-1 TRBV5-1 NA CASSRTGQYNEQFF
TRBJ2-7 TRBV29-1 NA CSAVEVPGVGEQYF
TRBJ1-1 TRBV18 NA CASSPPGGRATEAFF
TRBJ2-7 TRBV5-1 once CASSSEAGTFPYEQYF
TRBJ2-5 TRBV11-2 once CASSLGQGWETQYF
TRBJ2-3 TRBV7-9 NA CASSLAGADTQYF
TRBJ2-1 TRBV2 once CASSRHEQFF